The entry that follows covers one T cell receptor beta chain sequence. Its antigen is currently unknown. This entry belongs to a study of PD-1 blockade in classical Hodgkin lymphoma. Findings and caveats of the study: Significantly greater TCR diversity emerged by C4D1 in CD4+ cells but not CD8+ cells.

Germline values: CDR1 LNHDA, CDR2 SQIVND (reference sequence). Trimming pared 7 bases from V and 3 bases from J, leaving 3 bases between. This CDR3 is 11 amino acids long. Time point indicated: cycle 4 day 1 (C4D1), after five to seven weeks of nivolumab. Each of the patients experienced relapse following autologous stem cell transplantation, and their brentuximab vedotin exposure differed. Using immunoSEQ multiplex PCR, the repertoire was profiled, and TCRdb retains in-frame clones only, with some absent. The data contain roughly 39,000 clones, more than 60% of them singletons. This TCR was sampled from a human donor with classical Hodgkin lymphoma. The chain employs TRBV19 and TRBJ2-2; no firm D call. The source was peripheral blood mononuclear cells (PBMCs), collected before the fourth cycle of nivolumab. CDR3 in DNA: TGTGCCAGTACCCACACCGGGGAGCTGTTTTTT. It yields the protein CASTHTGELFF. The variable domain in full, with the rest retrieved from reference TRBV19 and TRBJ2-2, is DGGITQSPKYLFRKEGQNVTLSCEQNLNHDAMYWYRQDPGQGLRLIYYSQIVNDFQKGDIAEGYSVSREKKESFPLTVTSAQKNPTAFYLCASTHTGELFFGEGSRLTVL.